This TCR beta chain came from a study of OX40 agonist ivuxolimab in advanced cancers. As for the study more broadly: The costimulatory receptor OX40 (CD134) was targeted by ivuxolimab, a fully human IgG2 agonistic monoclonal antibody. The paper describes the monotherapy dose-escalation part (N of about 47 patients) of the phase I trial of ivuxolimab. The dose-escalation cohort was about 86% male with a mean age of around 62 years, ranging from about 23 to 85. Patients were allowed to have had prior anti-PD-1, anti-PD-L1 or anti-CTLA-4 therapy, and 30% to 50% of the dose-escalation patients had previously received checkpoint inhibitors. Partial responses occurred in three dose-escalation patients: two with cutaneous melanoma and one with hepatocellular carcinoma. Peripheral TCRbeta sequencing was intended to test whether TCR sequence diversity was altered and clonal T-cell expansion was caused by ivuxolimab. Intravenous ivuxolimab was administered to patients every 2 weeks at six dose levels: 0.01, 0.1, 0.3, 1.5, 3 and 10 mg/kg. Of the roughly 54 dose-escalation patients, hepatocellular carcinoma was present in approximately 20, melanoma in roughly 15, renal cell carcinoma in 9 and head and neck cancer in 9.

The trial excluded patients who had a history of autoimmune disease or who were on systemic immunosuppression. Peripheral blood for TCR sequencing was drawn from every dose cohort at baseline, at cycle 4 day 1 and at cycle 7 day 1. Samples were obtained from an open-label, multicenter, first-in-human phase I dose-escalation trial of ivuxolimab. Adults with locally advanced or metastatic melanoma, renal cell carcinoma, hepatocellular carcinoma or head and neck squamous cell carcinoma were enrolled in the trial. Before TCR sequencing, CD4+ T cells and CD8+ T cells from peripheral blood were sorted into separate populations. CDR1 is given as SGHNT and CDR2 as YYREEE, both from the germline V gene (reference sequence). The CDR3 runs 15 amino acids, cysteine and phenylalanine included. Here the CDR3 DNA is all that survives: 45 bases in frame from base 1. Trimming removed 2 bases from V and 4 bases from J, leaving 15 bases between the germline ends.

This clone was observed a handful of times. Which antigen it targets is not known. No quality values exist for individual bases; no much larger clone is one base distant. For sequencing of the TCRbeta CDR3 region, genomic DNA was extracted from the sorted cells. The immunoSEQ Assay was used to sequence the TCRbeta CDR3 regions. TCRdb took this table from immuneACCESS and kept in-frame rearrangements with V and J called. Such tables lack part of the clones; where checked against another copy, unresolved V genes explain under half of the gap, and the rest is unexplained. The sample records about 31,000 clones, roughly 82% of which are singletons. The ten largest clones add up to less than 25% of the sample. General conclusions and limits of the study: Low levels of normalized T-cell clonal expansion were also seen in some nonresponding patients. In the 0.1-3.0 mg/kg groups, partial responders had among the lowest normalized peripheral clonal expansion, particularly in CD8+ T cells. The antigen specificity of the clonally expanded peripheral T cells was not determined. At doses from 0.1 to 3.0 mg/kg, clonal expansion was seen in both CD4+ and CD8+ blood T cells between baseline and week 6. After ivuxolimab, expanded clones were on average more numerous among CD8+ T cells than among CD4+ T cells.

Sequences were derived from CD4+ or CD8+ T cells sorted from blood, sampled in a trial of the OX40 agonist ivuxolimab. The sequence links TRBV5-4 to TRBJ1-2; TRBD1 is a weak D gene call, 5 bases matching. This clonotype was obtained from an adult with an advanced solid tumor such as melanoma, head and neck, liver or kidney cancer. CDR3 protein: CASSFIGGSVYGYTF. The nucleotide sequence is TGTGCCAGCAGCTTTATCGGGGGAAGCGTCTATGGCTACACCTTC.